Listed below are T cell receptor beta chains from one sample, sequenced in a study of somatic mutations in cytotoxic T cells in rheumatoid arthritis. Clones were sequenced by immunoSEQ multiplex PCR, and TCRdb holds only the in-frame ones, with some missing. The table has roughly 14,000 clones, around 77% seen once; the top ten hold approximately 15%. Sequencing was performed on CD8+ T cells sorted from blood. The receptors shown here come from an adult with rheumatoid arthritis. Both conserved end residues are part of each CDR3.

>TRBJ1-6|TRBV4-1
CASSQRVDTNSPLHF
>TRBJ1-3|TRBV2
CASGGNTIYF
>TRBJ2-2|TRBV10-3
CAISEPDGGRETGELFF
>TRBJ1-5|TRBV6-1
CASSAGPQGPNQPQHF
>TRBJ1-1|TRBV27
CASSPPGDATEAFF
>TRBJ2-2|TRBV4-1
CASSQDGTSGELFF
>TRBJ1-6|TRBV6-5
CASRTVGGNSPLHF
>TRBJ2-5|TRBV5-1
CASSAVDEETQYF
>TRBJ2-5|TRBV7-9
CASSATGKETQYF
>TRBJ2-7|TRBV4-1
CASSPSEQGGYEQYF
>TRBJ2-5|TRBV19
CASRADEQETQYF
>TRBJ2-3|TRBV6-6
CASRMGTASTDTQYF
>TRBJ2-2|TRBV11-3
CASSHGQGYTGELFF
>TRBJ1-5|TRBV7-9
CASSYLRQGISNQPQHF
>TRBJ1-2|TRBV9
CASSAPGVGYGYTF
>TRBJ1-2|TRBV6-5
CASSYSDGYGYTF
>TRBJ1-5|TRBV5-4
CASSLGGYQPQHF
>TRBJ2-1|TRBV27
CASSSQTRAGYNEQFF
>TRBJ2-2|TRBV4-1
CASSQEVGTGELFF
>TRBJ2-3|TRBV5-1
CASSPLYGGAVDTQYF
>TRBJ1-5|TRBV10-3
CAIKAGDSNQPQHF
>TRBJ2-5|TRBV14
CASSQDGVPQETQYF
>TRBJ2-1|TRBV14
CASSQAMKGPEQFF
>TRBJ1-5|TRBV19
CASSLTATTNQPQHF
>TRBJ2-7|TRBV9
CASSSEQGFDEQYF
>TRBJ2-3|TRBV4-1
CASSQDPGYTQYF
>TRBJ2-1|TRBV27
CASSLRPSGVSYNEQFF
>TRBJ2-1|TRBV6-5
CASSRQNNEQFF
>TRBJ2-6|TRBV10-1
CASSARDSGANVLTF
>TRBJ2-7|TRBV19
CASSPTGGYEQYF
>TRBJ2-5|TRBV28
CASSFPRQGYLETQYF
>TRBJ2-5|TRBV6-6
CASSFASRGLETQYF
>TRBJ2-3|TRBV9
CASSVVGHTDTQYF
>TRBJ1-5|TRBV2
CASSEWGVSNQPQHF
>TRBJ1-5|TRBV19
CASSTPRRGPSNQPQHF
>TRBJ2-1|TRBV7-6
CASSLGQGGYNEQFF
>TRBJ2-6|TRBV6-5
CASRAVFSGANVLTF
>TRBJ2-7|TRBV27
CASSDTGQAYEQYF
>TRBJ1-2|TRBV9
CASSAGGDGYTF
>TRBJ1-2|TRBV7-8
CASSLRLVGFRGYTF
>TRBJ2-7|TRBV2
CASSAFLSYEQYF
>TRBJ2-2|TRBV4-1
CASSQGLAGAITGELFF
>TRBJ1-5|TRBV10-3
CAISEGRQPQHF
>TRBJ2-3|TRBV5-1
CASSPKGQQHTDTQYF
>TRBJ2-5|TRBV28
CASSSSDSGETQYF